The rows below give T cell receptor beta chains drawn from one sample of a study of cytotoxic CD8 clonotypes in ibrutinib-treated CLL. Repertoires were generated with immunoSEQ multiplex PCR, while TCRdb's copy carries only in-frame clones and drops some. Among under 300,000 clones listed, around 76% were seen once. Sequenced here: PBMCs, sampled at disease progression, from a patient treated with ibrutinib. Receptors originate from a human donor with chronic lymphocytic leukemia. Both conserved end residues are part of each CDR3. A D gene is named only where the DNA matches it firmly. Part of the rows lack a size; the others show once, few, many or a class for expanded clones.

v_call: TRBV27; cdr3_length: 13; d_call: TRBD2; j_call: TRBJ2-7; clone_size: -; cdr3_aa: CASRGLAVYEQYF; cdr3_nt: TGTGCCAGCAGGGGACTAGCGGTCTACGAGCAGTACTTC
v_call: TRBV19; cdr3_length: 15; d_call: -; j_call: TRBJ1-2; clone_size: few; cdr3_aa: CASSILWAAERGYTF; cdr3_nt: TGTGCCAGTAGTATCTTGTGGGCCGCGGAAAGGGGCTACACCTTC
v_call: TRBV20-1; cdr3_length: 11; d_call: -; j_call: TRBJ2-3; clone_size: -; cdr3_aa: CSARGVDTQYF; cdr3_nt: TGCAGTGCGAGAGGCGTGGATACGCAGTATTTT
v_call: TRBV6-5; cdr3_length: 15; d_call: -; j_call: TRBJ2-2; clone_size: once; cdr3_aa: CASSYREVNTGELFF; cdr3_nt: TGTGCCAGCAGTTACAGGGAAGTAAACACCGGGGAGCTGTTTTTT
v_call: TRBV28; cdr3_length: 11; d_call: -; j_call: TRBJ2-4; clone_size: -; cdr3_aa: CASSLRNIQYF; cdr3_nt: TGTGCCAGCAGTTTGAGAAACATTCAGTACTTC
v_call: TRBV25-1; cdr3_length: 13; d_call: -; j_call: TRBJ2-3; clone_size: -; cdr3_aa: CASRTPSTDTQYF; cdr3_nt: TGTGCCAGCAGGACCCCAAGCACAGATACGCAGTATTTT
v_call: TRBV28; cdr3_length: 14; d_call: -; j_call: TRBJ2-7; clone_size: once; cdr3_aa: CASTSGTSPYEQYF; cdr3_nt: TGTGCCAGCACCTCCGGGACTTCCCCCTACGAGCAGTACTTC
v_call: TRBV5-1; cdr3_length: 15; d_call: TRBD1; j_call: TRBJ1-1; clone_size: few; cdr3_aa: CASSFPDRANTEAFF; cdr3_nt: TGCGCCAGCAGCTTTCCGGACAGGGCGAACACTGAAGCTTTCTTT
v_call: TRBV6-4; cdr3_length: 16; d_call: -; j_call: TRBJ2-1; clone_size: once; cdr3_aa: CASSQDGISSYNEQFF; cdr3_nt: TGTGCCAGCAGCCAGGACGGGATCAGCTCCTACAATGAGCAGTTCTTC
v_call: TRBV29-1; cdr3_length: 13; d_call: -; j_call: TRBJ2-7; clone_size: -; cdr3_aa: CSVVPGYSYEQYF; cdr3_nt: TGCAGCGTTGTGCCGGGGTACTCCTACGAGCAGTACTTC
v_call: TRBV6-5; cdr3_length: 15; d_call: -; j_call: TRBJ1-4; clone_size: -; cdr3_aa: CASSYSGLPPGKLFF; cdr3_nt: TGTGCCAGCAGTTACTCCGGGCTCCCGCCCGGAAAACTGTTTTTT
v_call: TRBV5-1; cdr3_length: 12; d_call: -; j_call: TRBJ2-7; clone_size: few; cdr3_aa: CASSSSLLEQYF; cdr3_nt: TGCGCCAGCAGCTCCTCATTACTCGAGCAGTACTTC
v_call: TRBV19; cdr3_length: 15; d_call: -; j_call: TRBJ2-7; clone_size: few; cdr3_aa: CASSMRTVPRAGQYF; cdr3_nt: TGTGCCAGTAGTATGCGGACAGTTCCTAGGGCGGGGCAGTACTTC
v_call: TRBV7-9; cdr3_length: 13; d_call: -; j_call: TRBJ2-7; clone_size: -; cdr3_aa: CASSATGRYEQYF; cdr3_nt: TGTGCCAGCAGCGCGACAGGGAGGTACGAGCAGTACTTC
v_call: TRBV7-9; cdr3_length: 14; d_call: -; j_call: TRBJ1-3; clone_size: -; cdr3_aa: CASRDTGSGNTIYF; cdr3_nt: TGTGCCAGCAGAGATACAGGGTCTGGAAACACCATATATTTT
v_call: TRBV5-5; cdr3_length: 15; d_call: TRBD1; j_call: TRBJ1-2; clone_size: -; cdr3_aa: CASRRQGQGAYGYTF; cdr3_nt: TGTGCCAGCAGGCGTCAGGGACAGGGGGCTTATGGCTACACCTTC
v_call: TRBV9; cdr3_length: 15; d_call: -; j_call: TRBJ2-3; clone_size: once; cdr3_aa: CASSAGAGVGDTQYF; cdr3_nt: TGTGCCAGCAGCGCTGGAGCAGGGGTAGGGGATACGCAGTATTTT
v_call: TRBV18; cdr3_length: 15; d_call: TRBD1; j_call: TRBJ2-7; clone_size: -; cdr3_aa: CASSLSGTGTYEQYF; cdr3_nt: TGTGCCAGCTCCCTCTCCGGGACAGGGACCTACGAGCAGTACTTC
v_call: TRBV5-1; cdr3_length: 14; d_call: TRBD1; j_call: TRBJ1-2; clone_size: -; cdr3_aa: CASSLGDRGYGYTF; cdr3_nt: TGCGCCAGCAGCTTGGGTGACAGGGGCTATGGCTACACCTTC
v_call: TRBV5-1; cdr3_length: 18; d_call: TRBD2; j_call: TRBJ2-3; clone_size: -; cdr3_aa: CASSLVTSTSHSTDTQYF; cdr3_nt: TGCGCCAGCAGCTTGGTGACTAGCACTTCCCATAGCACAGATACGCAGTATTTT
v_call: TRBV5-6; cdr3_length: 15; d_call: -; j_call: TRBJ2-7; clone_size: -; cdr3_aa: CASSLGPGGSYEQYF; cdr3_nt: TGTGCCAGCAGCTTGGGTCCCGGGGGCTCCTACGAGCAGTACTTC
v_call: TRBV9; cdr3_length: 19; d_call: -; j_call: TRBJ1-3; clone_size: once; cdr3_aa: CASSVVPGRPSFSGNTIYF; cdr3_nt: TGTGCCAGCAGCGTAGTGCCGGGGCGCCCTTCCTTCTCTGGAAACACCATATATTTT
v_call: TRBV9; cdr3_length: 15; d_call: TRBD2; j_call: TRBJ2-7; clone_size: -; cdr3_aa: CASSATSGSLDEQYF; cdr3_nt: TGTGCCAGCAGCGCGACTAGCGGGAGTCTCGACGAGCAGTACTTC
v_call: TRBV7-2; cdr3_length: 15; d_call: -; j_call: TRBJ1-5; clone_size: -; cdr3_aa: CASSPAAGSNQPQHF; cdr3_nt: TGTGCCAGCAGCCCCGCGGCCGGAAGCAATCAGCCCCAGCATTTT
v_call: TRBV2; cdr3_length: 12; d_call: TRBD2; j_call: TRBJ2-5; clone_size: -; cdr3_aa: CASSRLAGTQYF; cdr3_nt: TGTGCCAGCAGTAGACTAGCGGGGACCCAGTACTTC
v_call: TRBV4-1; cdr3_length: 15; d_call: -; j_call: TRBJ1-2; clone_size: -; cdr3_aa: CASSPSESSNYGYTF; cdr3_nt: TGCGCCAGCAGCCCTTCCGAGTCATCTAACTATGGCTACACCTTC
v_call: TRBV4-1; cdr3_length: 15; d_call: TRBD1; j_call: TRBJ2-5; clone_size: -; cdr3_aa: CASRGGDRGQETQYF; cdr3_nt: TGCGCCAGCAGGGGTGGGGACAGGGGCCAAGAGACCCAGTACTTC
v_call: TRBV15; cdr3_length: 15; d_call: TRBD2; j_call: TRBJ2-1; clone_size: once; cdr3_aa: CATSRDPGLDNEQFF; cdr3_nt: TGTGCCACCAGCAGAGATCCGGGACTAGACAATGAGCAGTTCTTC
v_call: TRBV6-6; cdr3_length: 15; d_call: -; j_call: TRBJ2-5; clone_size: -; cdr3_aa: CASSFPGTLKETQYF; cdr3_nt: TGTGCCAGCAGTTTCCCCGGGACGTTGAAAGAGACCCAGTACTTC
v_call: TRBV29-1; cdr3_length: 12; d_call: -; j_call: TRBJ2-7; clone_size: -; cdr3_aa: CSVAAGDYEQYF; cdr3_nt: TGCAGCGTTGCCGCAGGAGACTACGAGCAGTACTTC
v_call: TRBV11-2; cdr3_length: 13; d_call: -; j_call: TRBJ2-2; clone_size: -; cdr3_aa: CASSRRGTGELFF; cdr3_nt: TGTGCCAGCAGCCGGAGGGGGACCGGGGAGCTGTTTTTT
v_call: TRBV5-1; cdr3_length: 17; d_call: TRBD2; j_call: TRBJ2-3; clone_size: once; cdr3_aa: CASSMSGLAIFLDTQYF; cdr3_nt: TGCGCCAGCAGCATGTCGGGACTAGCGATTTTTTTAGATACGCAGTATTTT
v_call: TRBV23-1; cdr3_length: 13; d_call: -; j_call: TRBJ2-1; clone_size: few; cdr3_aa: CARRTGRYNEQFF; cdr3_nt: TGCGCCAGACGGACGGGCCGCTACAATGAGCAGTTCTTC
v_call: TRBV5-1; cdr3_length: 15; d_call: -; j_call: TRBJ2-3; clone_size: -; cdr3_aa: CASSLEAGGGYTQYF; cdr3_nt: TGCGCCAGCAGCTTGGAGGCAGGGGGAGGGTATACGCAGTATTTT
v_call: TRBV9; cdr3_length: 13; d_call: -; j_call: TRBJ2-2; clone_size: -; cdr3_aa: CATSPGDTGELFF; cdr3_nt: TGTGCCACATCACCGGGGGACACCGGGGAGCTGTTTTTT
v_call: TRBV5-1; cdr3_length: 16; d_call: TRBD1; j_call: TRBJ2-1; clone_size: -; cdr3_aa: CASSLGPGGAYNEQFF; cdr3_nt: TGCGCCAGCAGCTTGGGTCCAGGGGGTGCCTACAATGAGCAGTTCTTC
v_call: TRBV5-1; cdr3_length: 17; d_call: TRBD2; j_call: TRBJ2-5; clone_size: -; cdr3_aa: CASSLDLAGVNQETQYF; cdr3_nt: TGCGCCAGCAGCTTGGATTTAGCGGGAGTGAACCAAGAGACCCAGTACTTC
v_call: TRBV2; cdr3_length: 13; d_call: -; j_call: TRBJ1-2; clone_size: few; cdr3_aa: CASSRRMDYGYTF; cdr3_nt: TGTGCCAGCAGCCGTCGGATGGACTATGGCTACACCTTC
v_call: TRBV10-3; cdr3_length: 14; d_call: TRBD2; j_call: TRBJ2-7; clone_size: few; cdr3_aa: CAISSTSGAYEQYF; cdr3_nt: TGTGCCATCAGCTCGACTAGCGGAGCCTACGAGCAGTACTTC
v_call: TRBV5-6; cdr3_length: 14; d_call: -; j_call: TRBJ2-7; clone_size: -; cdr3_aa: CASSLGASGYEQYF; cdr3_nt: TGTGCCAGCAGCCTGGGGGCTAGCGGCTACGAGCAGTACTTC
v_call: TRBV2; cdr3_length: 16; d_call: -; j_call: TRBJ2-6; clone_size: -; cdr3_aa: CASTKFQGYGANVLTF; cdr3_nt: TGTGCCAGCACCAAATTCCAAGGGTACGGGGCCAACGTCCTGACTTTC
v_call: TRBV7-2; cdr3_length: 16; d_call: -; j_call: TRBJ1-2; clone_size: -; cdr3_aa: CASSLGVGGPNYGYTF; cdr3_nt: TGTGCCAGCAGCTTAGGAGTCGGGGGGCCTAACTATGGCTACACCTTC
v_call: TRBV29-1; cdr3_length: 13; d_call: TRBD2; j_call: TRBJ2-7; clone_size: -; cdr3_aa: CSAYSGSSYEQYF; cdr3_nt: TGCAGCGCGTATAGCGGGAGCTCCTACGAGCAGTACTTC
v_call: TRBV18; cdr3_length: 13; d_call: -; j_call: TRBJ1-1; clone_size: -; cdr3_aa: CASSPVGGREAFF; cdr3_nt: TGTGCCAGCTCGCCTGTTGGGGGGCGTGAAGCTTTCTTT
v_call: TRBV18; cdr3_length: 15; d_call: TRBD2; j_call: TRBJ2-7; clone_size: once; cdr3_aa: CASSPPGTRYYEQYF; cdr3_nt: TGTGCCAGCTCACCACCAGGGACTAGGTACTACGAGCAGTACTTC
v_call: TRBV29-1; cdr3_length: 16; d_call: TRBD1; j_call: TRBJ2-2; clone_size: few; cdr3_aa: CSVGDTGTGVWRELFF; cdr3_nt: TGCAGCGTTGGAGACACCGGGACAGGGGTCTGGAGGGAGCTGTTTTTT
v_call: TRBV7-9; cdr3_length: 13; d_call: -; j_call: TRBJ2-7; clone_size: few; cdr3_aa: CASRRGHTYEQYF; cdr3_nt: TGTGCCAGCAGGAGGGGACATACCTACGAGCAGTACTTC
v_call: TRBV10-2; cdr3_length: 16; d_call: -; j_call: TRBJ2-7; clone_size: -; cdr3_aa: CASSAITGPTSYEQYF; cdr3_nt: TGCGCCAGCAGTGCCATTACGGGACCCACATCCTACGAGCAGTACTTC
v_call: TRBV15; cdr3_length: 19; d_call: -; j_call: TRBJ1-2; clone_size: -; cdr3_aa: CATSRDSGEQVAQSYGYTF; cdr3_nt: TGTGCCACCAGCAGAGATTCCGGGGAGCAGGTTGCTCAATCCTATGGCTACACCTTC
v_call: TRBV2; cdr3_length: 13; d_call: TRBD1; j_call: TRBJ2-3; clone_size: -; cdr3_aa: CASRRDRQDTQYF; cdr3_nt: TGTGCCAGCAGGCGGGACAGGCAAGATACGCAGTATTTT
v_call: TRBV5-6; cdr3_length: 13; d_call: TRBD1; j_call: TRBJ1-2; clone_size: -; cdr3_aa: CASSSTGVHGYTF; cdr3_nt: TGTGCCAGCAGCTCGACAGGGGTCCATGGCTACACCTTC
v_call: TRBV7-9; cdr3_length: 12; d_call: -; j_call: TRBJ2-7; clone_size: -; cdr3_aa: CASSLVGTEQYF; cdr3_nt: TGTGCCAGCAGCTTAGTAGGGACCGAGCAGTACTTC
v_call: TRBV5-1; cdr3_length: 15; d_call: TRBD2; j_call: TRBJ2-7; clone_size: -; cdr3_aa: CASRFTSGLTYEQYF; cdr3_nt: TGCGCCAGCAGGTTCACTAGCGGACTAACCTACGAGCAGTACTTC
v_call: TRBV28; cdr3_length: 14; d_call: -; j_call: TRBJ1-2; clone_size: -; cdr3_aa: CASSLQQGHYGYTF; cdr3_nt: TGTGCCAGCAGTTTACAACAGGGACACTATGGCTACACCTTC
v_call: TRBV10-3; cdr3_length: 15; d_call: -; j_call: TRBJ1-5; clone_size: -; cdr3_aa: CAISELRDRGQPQHF; cdr3_nt: TGTGCCATCAGTGAGCTGAGGGACCGGGGTCAGCCCCAGCATTTT
v_call: TRBV10-2; cdr3_length: 14; d_call: -; j_call: TRBJ2-1; clone_size: -; cdr3_aa: CASSRRDPSGEQFF; cdr3_nt: TGCGCCAGTTCACGGCGGGACCCCTCCGGGGAGCAGTTCTTC
v_call: TRBV9; cdr3_length: 14; d_call: -; j_call: TRBJ2-3; clone_size: -; cdr3_aa: CASSDTGLTDTQYF; cdr3_nt: TGTGCCAGCAGCGATACGGGGTTGACAGATACGCAGTATTTT
v_call: TRBV7-9; cdr3_length: 16; d_call: TRBD1; j_call: TRBJ2-7; clone_size: few; cdr3_aa: CASSSLWQGASYEQYF; cdr3_nt: TGTGCCAGCAGCTCACTGTGGCAGGGGGCTTCCTACGAGCAGTACTTC
v_call: TRBV2; cdr3_length: 13; d_call: -; j_call: TRBJ2-5; clone_size: -; cdr3_aa: CATERGSGETQYF; cdr3_nt: TGTGCCACCGAAAGGGGGTCCGGAGAGACCCAGTACTTC